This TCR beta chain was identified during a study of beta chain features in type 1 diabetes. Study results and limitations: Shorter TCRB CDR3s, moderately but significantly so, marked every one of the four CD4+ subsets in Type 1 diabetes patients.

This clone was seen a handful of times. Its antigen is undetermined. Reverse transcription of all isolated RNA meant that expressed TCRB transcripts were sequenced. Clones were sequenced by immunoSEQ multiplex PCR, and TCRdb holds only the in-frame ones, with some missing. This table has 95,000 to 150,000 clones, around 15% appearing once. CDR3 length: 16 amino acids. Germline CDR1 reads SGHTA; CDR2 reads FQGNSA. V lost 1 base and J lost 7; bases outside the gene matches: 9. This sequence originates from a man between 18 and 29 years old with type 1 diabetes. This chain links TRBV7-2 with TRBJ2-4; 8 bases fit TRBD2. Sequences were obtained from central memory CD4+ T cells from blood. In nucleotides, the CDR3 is TGTGCCAGCAGCTTAGAGATCGGGGGGGCGAGGAACATTCAGTACTTC. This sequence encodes CASSLEIGGARNIQYF.